The T cell receptor beta chain under discussion was sequenced for a study of control samples from healthy donors and cancer patients. Clones were read by immunoSEQ multiplex PCR, and TCRdb kept only the in-frame ones, dropping some. The sample has tens of thousands of clones; roughly 93% are singletons. CDR3 length: 14 residues. Trimming took off 8 bases at V and 7 bases at J, with 21 bases between the two ends. Germline-derived CDR1 and CDR2 are SNHLY and FYNNEI. This receptor was taken from a woman between 40 and 55 years old with lung cancer. Sequencing was carried out using PBMCs. The gene calls are TRBV2 and TRBJ2-7; TRBD2 might be the D (6 bases). CDR3 residues: CASYAGSEFREQYF. CDR3 coding DNA: TGTGCCAGCTATGCGGGGTCTGAGTTCCGTGAGCAGTACTTC.